This TCR beta chain was observed in a study of cytotoxic CD8 clonotypes in ibrutinib-treated CLL. Study as a whole: Recorded responses included around 24 partial and 2 complete; following median 68 months, approximately 14 stayed remitted and 12 progressed. Mean productive templates were about 260,000; mean productive rearrangements were around 93,000.

Clones were sequenced by immunoSEQ multiplex PCR, and TCRdb holds only the in-frame ones, with some missing. The repertoire includes 110,000 to 150,000 clones, about 70% of them detected once, and approximately 5.1% sits in the top ten. This clone was observed a single time. This receptor was identified in a human donor with chronic lymphocytic leukemia. The sample was PBMCs, taken after 24 months of ibrutinib treatment.

DNA for the CDR3: TGCGCCAGCAGCGGGGGGGCTCCAGGCGATGGCTACACCTTC. Protein product: CASSGGAPGDGYTF. The chain recombines TRBV5-1 with TRBJ1-2; possibly TRBD1 for D (6 bases). The CDR3 has 14 amino acids. Germline values: CDR1 SGHRS, CDR2 YFSETQ. V was cut by 4 bases and J by 6 bases, with 16 bases left in between. The full variable domain, in which reference TRBV5-1 and TRBJ1-2 provide the parts outside the CDR3, is KAGVTQTPRYLIKTRGQQVTLSCSPISGHRSVSWYQQTPGQGLQFLFEYFSETQRNKGNFPGRFSGRQFSNSRSEMNVSTLELGDSALYLCASSGGAPGDGYTFGSGTRLTVV.